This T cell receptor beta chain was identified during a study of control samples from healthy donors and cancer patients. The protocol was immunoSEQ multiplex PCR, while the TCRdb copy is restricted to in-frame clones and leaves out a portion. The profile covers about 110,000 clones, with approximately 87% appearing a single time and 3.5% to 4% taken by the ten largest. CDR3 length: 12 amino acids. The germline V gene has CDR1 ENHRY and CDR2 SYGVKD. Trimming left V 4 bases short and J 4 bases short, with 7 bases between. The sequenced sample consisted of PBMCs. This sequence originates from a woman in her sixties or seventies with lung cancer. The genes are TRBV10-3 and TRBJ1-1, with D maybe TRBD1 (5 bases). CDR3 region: CAISGQITEAFF. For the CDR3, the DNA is TGTGCCATCAGTGGACAGATCACTGAAGCTTTCTTT.